This TCR beta chain was sequenced during a study of CD8 T cells in Susac syndrome. From germline, CDR1 is SNHLY and CDR2 FYNNEI. Trimming took off 2 bases at V and 7 bases at J, with 9 bases between the two ends. The length of the CDR3 is 13 residues. Study results and limitations: By the study's own acknowledgment, its TCR sequencing and HLA analysis included relatively few individuals.

With respect to this clonotype: The target antigen is unknown.

A quantity of about 0.5 to 1 ug RNA underwent reverse transcription using random hexamers. Multiplex PCR with immunoSEQ amplified the TCR beta CDR3 across 54 Vbeta and 13 Jbeta. TCRdb called the immunoSEQ multiplex PCR reads again in MiXCR, with one record for every CDR3 protein. The data show 150,000 or so distinct CDR3 sequences, approximately 96% seen once. Input material: CD8+ T cells from PBMCs. V and J are TRBV2 and TRBJ2-1; D unresolved. This TCR came from a human donor with multiple sclerosis. In DNA, the CDR3 is TGTGCCAGCAGTGAAAGGGCGTCGAATGAGCAGTTCTTC. Translating it yields CASSERASNEQFF.